The T cell receptor beta chain under discussion was sequenced for a study of cytomegalovirus exposure and HLA in healthy donors (dated by TCRdb to about 2017). About the study as a whole: An earlier analysis of more than 550 of the donors reported approximately 260 Gb of sequence data and 100 million to 120 million unique TCR beta sequences obtained from around 170 million T cells. To predict cytomegalovirus infection status, the study brought together high-throughput TCR immunosequencing, statistical association of individual TCRs with disease status, and machine learning. Using immunosequencing, the study profiled T cell repertoires from around 680 subjects and related those repertoires to cytomegalovirus serostatus. A later genetic analysis took genome-wide SNP genotypes for about three fifths of the 666 donors and used that subset as a discovery cohort. To study patterns of TCR occurrence, a later analysis re-analyzed previously published TCR beta repertoires from several hundred donors and added high-resolution HLA genotyping. The number of donors typed differed by locus, with roughly 620-640 for A, B, C, DRB1 and DQB1, around 560 for DQA1, some 570 for DPA1, and around 430 for DPB1. On average, about 200,000 unique TCR beta nucleotide sequences were sequenced per donor among 398 genotyped donors of the cohort, with roughly 20% of those sequences being non-productive. In the later analysis, no new phenotypic data were used to find candidate immune exposures; instead, reliance was placed on TCR beta sequences and their occurrence across donors. To decide whether each TCR beta V gene segment behaved as functional or pseudogenic, an earlier analysis of fewer than 750 of the donors relied on high-throughput TCR beta sequencing. Donor age, sex, ethnicity and CMV serostatus were compiled together with the repertoire data. Several DR-DQ haplotypes were treated as single units for association and clustering because of strong linkage in the cohort. An early release covering just under 650 HLA-typed donors comprised approximately 290 gigabases of sequencing data and 85 million or so unique TCR sequences. Every discovery cohort repertoire had been produced on one sequencing platform. Along with the roughly 700-subject first cohort, a separate validation cohort of about 110 different subjects was used. HLA typing included class I and class II loci at four-digit resolution. The aim of the study was to test whether cataloging public T cell receptors could identify signatures of past pathogen exposure. Among the roughly 400 genotyped donors, around 81% belonged to the genetic ancestry cluster associated with self-reported Caucasian donors.

Turning to this clone: Its recognized antigen is unknown. Qualities for individual bases were not recorded, and no much larger clone is one base off.

Libraries were prepared through the immunoSEQ multiplex PCR assay. For the multiplex PCR, a mixture combining 60 forward primers for TCR Vbeta segments and 13 reverse primers for TCR Jbeta segments was used. Amplification of the CDR3 region of rearranged TCR beta genes was performed with a multiplex PCR assay on genomic DNA. On the Illumina HiSeq System, the amplified TCR beta libraries were sequenced as 87-base-pair reads. The authors processed their data as follows. A later analysis tallied 75 million to 95 million unique TCR beta chains across the approximately 670 repertoires, and roughly 11 million of those chains were shared by two or more donors. To remove PCR and sequencing errors, raw reads were error-corrected and collapsed into unique sequences using a nearest-neighbor algorithm that merged closely related sequences. CDR3 sequences were aligned to IMGT reference sequences to assign V, D and J gene segments. For a sequence to be retained, at least a six-nucleotide match to both a V gene segment and a J gene segment was required. A rearrangement counted as productive if the CDR3 had no stop codons and remained in frame with V and J, and every other rearrangement counted as non-productive. Following IMGT convention, CDR3 was defined as the stretch from the second conserved V-encoded cysteine to the conserved J-encoded phenylalanine. The earlier analysis of about 590 of the donors excluded sequences that lacked an unambiguous match to a single V gene segment. An earlier analysis of a few hundred of the donors called V segments functional above 56.7% productive rearrangements and segregating when the between-donor standard deviation exceeded 5%. To diagnose cytomegalovirus status from the catalog of TCR beta chain sequences, a statistical classification framework was built. A later analysis assigned V and J genes by comparing TCR nucleotide sequences with IMGT/GENE-DB human TR gene sequences. The TCRdist pipeline was used in a later analysis to assign CDR3 sequences and most-parsimonious VDJ recombination scenarios. In a later analysis, every TCR beta chain was defined by the combination of its CDR3 amino acid sequence and its V-gene family, and reads without a unique V-gene family were dropped. To address suspected cross-contamination and a sequencing artifact, a later analysis removed over 500 highly shared, low-generation-probability nucleotide sequences. For each public chain, a later analysis derived a clonal expansion index from normalized ranks of inferred template counts within each repertoire. In a later analysis, generation probabilities were computed with a VDJ recombination model fitted to out-of-frame rearrangements, and the resulting probabilities were checked against IGoR. In a later analysis, TCR-TCR, TCR-HLA and TCR-CMV co-occurrence was scored with hypergeometric tests, and a repertoire-size bias correction was applied to TCR pairs. To estimate false discovery rates, a later analysis permuted the HLA or CMV assignments 20 times. In a later analysis, co-occurring TCRs were grouped using DBSCAN, and TCRdist sequence similarity was added for clustering within HLA-allele-positive subsets. Repertoires with fewer than 30,000 or more than 120,000 public chains, plus five repertoires with anomalous nucleotide sharing, were excluded from co-occurrence clustering. Here the immuneACCESS table is served through TCRdb, limited to in-frame sequences with V and J called. Missing clones are a known gap in these copies; in checked studies unresolved V genes cover under half, and the rest lacks a known reason. V and J calls plus clone size are reproduced from that table; the DNA served to infer D and trimming. In this sample the table shows about 59,000 clones, around 85% of which occur a single time. Of the sample, approximately 1.5% is held by the ten largest clones.

The cohort consisted of 666 healthy bone marrow donors. Cohort members were all nominally healthy when sampled, although unrecorded immune exposures were likely present. The donor was CMV seronegative and belonged to the group of roughly 330 seronegative cohort members. Every donor gave a peripheral blood sample, and the peripheral blood mononuclear cells from that sample were used for TCR beta sequencing. The Qiagen DNeasy Blood Extraction Kit was used to extract genomic DNA from the blood cell samples. Points the paper makes about the study in general: In this cohort, only TCR beta chains were sequenced, and detectable features were limited by the absence of alpha or paired-chain data. The classifier was reported to diagnose cytomegalovirus status with high specificity and sensitivity in both the original cohort and the validation cohort. In vitro tests confirmed that a few of the cytomegalovirus-associated TCR beta chains recognize cytomegalovirus antigens. In a later analysis, most CMV-associated TCR beta chains were found to appear HLA-restricted, with HLA associations seemingly driven largely by CMV exposure. A further reported finding was that TCR beta sequences accurately predicted the HLA-A and HLA-B alleles for most subjects in the first cohort. The sequencing pipeline was judged likely to have produced a cluster of highly shared sequence variants as a technical artifact. An earlier analysis of roughly 570 of the donors showed that most TCR beta V segments appeared in productive rearrangements either about 87% or about 30% of the time, which broadly matched IMGT annotations. Roughly uniform sequencing depth across donors was assumed in presence/absence analyses, although this assumption may not hold. In a later analysis, around 17,000 TCR beta sequences were associated with specific HLA alleles at a false discovery rate of 0.05. According to a later analysis, parvovirus B19, influenza, CMV and Epstein-Barr virus appeared linked to several top co-occurrence clusters. Linkage disequilibrium might explain the correlated functional status among segregating V segments, but an unknown experimental factor could not be ruled out. An association between a missense DCLRE1C variant and V-gene and J-gene trimming of TCR beta chains was found in a later genetic analysis and replicated in an independent cohort. Compared with the approximately 670-donor mean, donors in an Asian-associated ancestry cluster had fewer N-insertions in productive TCRs, according to a later genetic analysis. According to a later analysis, TCR association rates differed among HLA loci, with DRB1 alleles showing the most associated TCRs and HLA-C alleles showing the fewest. The only immune exposure information available for the cohort was CMV serostatus. When HLA alleles, especially DR and DQ, strongly co-occurred, TCR associations were difficult to assign to individual alleles. The authors suggested that the approach could potentially be generalized to other disease states and immunological phenotypes. Over 15 rarely observed V segments, including chromosome 9 orphons, were excluded from the earlier analysis of about 610 of the donors because counts were too low. Because HLA typing was missing for some donors at each locus, association tests included only the typed subset. The study listed 164 TCR beta chains as associated with cytomegalovirus. In a later analysis, HLA-associated TCR beta chains showed more clonal expansion and lower generation probabilities than non-associated chains that were equally common. Most TCR sequences were observed very rarely across donors, whereas some public TCRs were present in many individuals.

The receptor comes from a man aged 35 to 55 in good health and CMV-seronegative. The sequenced sample consisted of PBMCs.

The CDR3 reads CASAVWTGMQETQYF. The DNA reads as follows: TGTGCCAGCGCCGTTTGGACAGGGATGCAAGAGACCCAGTACTTC. The sequence links TRBV27 to TRBJ2-5, and 8 junctional nucleotides match TRBD1. CDR1 and CDR2, looked up from the germline V gene (reference sequence), are MNHEY and SMNVEV. The germline V and J ends show losses of 8 bases and 2 bases respectively, and no gene match explains 10 bases of the junction. The CDR3 has 15 amino acids, counting the end cysteine and phenylalanine. Only the CDR3 DNA stays, 45 bases, in frame from base 1.